This TCR beta chain comes out of a study of blood T cell repertoires in COVID-19. At the level of the study: Specimens from acute and convalescent COVID-19 originated in the United States, Italy and Spain. The cDNA or gDNA used as material had been derived from T cells, B-cell-depleted T cells, or PBMCs.

As originally analysed: Amplification from reference gene primers served as the basis for estimated nucleated cell counts. Sequencing was performed with immunoSEQ multiplex PCR; in TCRdb, only in-frame clones are kept and a portion is missing. V and J calls and clone size are as listed in that table; D and trimming were resolved from the DNA. The sample records tens of thousands of clones, less than 85% being singletons. The V and J ends lost 4 bases and 8 bases, in that order; junction bases with no gene match: 5. Germline-derived CDR1 and CDR2 are SGHRS and YFSETQ. The CDR3 has 14 amino acids. This clone has only one observation. Those enrolled in Seattle joined during active infection and were followed longitudinally afterward.

The sequenced sample was peripheral blood. The chain recombines TRBV5-1 with TRBJ2-1; 11 nucleotides align to TRBD2. The receptor comes from a man aged 65 to 79 with COVID-19, enrolled during active disease. The chain's CDR3 is CASSLTSGSDEQFF. The CDR3 nucleotides read TGCGCCAGCAGCCTAACTAGCGGGAGTGATGAGCAGTTCTTC.